A single sample gave rise to the 31 T cell receptor beta chains below, sequenced in a study of blood T cell repertoires in COVID-19. This table comes from immunoSEQ multiplex PCR, and its TCRdb copy is limited to in-frame clones, with some not included. The sample lists roughly 120,000 clones; roughly 89% were seen once. The specimen was peripheral blood. The receptors come from a woman aged 55 to 70 with COVID-19, enrolled during active disease.

The genes are TRBV7-3 and TRBJ2-7; 8 bases align to TRBD2. Germline V CDR1 and CDR2: SGHTA, FQGTGA. The CDR3 totals 15 residues. J was trimmed by 2 bases and V by 1 base; bases with no gene match: 4. Here the CDR3 reads CASSLRLAGPYEQYF. The CDR3 DNA sequence: TGTGCCAGCAGCTTAAGGCTAGCGGGCCCCTACGAGCAGTACTTC.

The CDR3 is CASSLAPVNEQFF. The CDR3 bases are TGCGCCAGCAGCTTGGCCCCGGTGAATGAGCAGTTCTTC. This chain uses TRBV5-1 with TRBJ2-1; D unresolved. Germline assignment: CDR1 SGHRS and CDR2 YFSETQ. The V gene lost 0 bases and the J gene lost 7 bases, with 8 bases spanning the gap. The CDR3 spans 13 residues.

The chain carries TRBV5-4 and TRBJ2-3; tentative D call: TRBD1 (5 bases). V lost 2 bases, J lost 4 bases, and 14 bases lay in between. Germline V gene data show CDR1 as SGHNT and CDR2 as YYREEE (reference sequence). The CDR3 runs 15 residues. The DNA of the CDR3 is TGTGCCAGCAGCTTTGACAGCTCCCGGGCAGATACGCAGTATTTT. As protein: CASSFDSSRADTQYF.

The chain combines TRBV5-1 with TRBJ1-2, with 7 bases aligning to TRBD1. The length of the CDR3 is 16 residues. The trim removed 3 bases at V and 5 bases at J, leaving 13 bases unmatched. Germline CDR1 is SGHRS and CDR2 is YFSETQ. The chain's CDR3 is CASSSGTGASRYGYTF. DNA of the CDR3: TGCGCCAGCAGCTCTGGAACAGGGGCATCTCGGTATGGCTACACCTTC.

This chain links TRBV15 with TRBJ2-1; 12 bases line up with TRBD2. The germline gives CDR1 LNHNV, CDR2 YYDKDF (reference sequence). This CDR3 is built from 18 residues. The J segment lost 7 bases and the V segment lost 0 bases, leaving 10 bases of the junction unmatched. The DNA of the CDR3 is TGTGCCACCAGCAGAGATCTAGAACTAGCGGGGGGTTTGAATGAGCAGTTCTTC. Translated: CATSRDLELAGGLNEQFF.

The rearrangement uses TRBV3-1 (or the pseudogene TRBV3-2) and TRBJ1-2; D is undetermined. The CDR3 is made up of 14 amino acids. Germline-derived CDR1 and CDR2 are LGHDT and YNNKEL (reference sequence). With 0 bases removed from V and 0 bases from J, the gap between germline ends came to 5 bases. This chain's CDR3 is CASSQDSPNYGYTF. For the CDR3, the DNA is TGTGCCAGCAGCCAAGACTCCCCTAACTATGGCTACACCTTC.

The genes are TRBV3-1 (or the pseudogene TRBV3-2) and TRBJ1-1, with 7 bases aligning to TRBD1. The CDR3 loop spans 16 amino acids. CDR1 and CDR2 (germline): LGHDT, YNNKEL (reference sequence). With 0 bases clipped from V and 0 bases from J, the junction kept 4 bases outside the gene matches. CDR3 loop: CASSQDPTGMNTEAFF. The CDR3 region has the DNA TGTGCCAGCAGCCAAGATCCGACAGGGATGAACACTGAAGCTTTCTTT.

The gene calls are TRBV4-2 and TRBJ1-1, with D unresolved. Germline V gives CDR1 LGHNA, CDR2 YNFKEQ. The CDR3 totals 16 residues. With 0 bases removed from V and 2 bases from J, the gap between germline ends came to 13 bases. The CDR3 sequence: CASSQEGSILNTEAFF. The CDR3 region has the DNA TGTGCCAGCAGCCAAGAAGGGAGCATCTTAAACACTGAAGCTTTCTTT.

The genes are TRBV4-2 and TRBJ2-7; TRBD2 matches at 7 bases. This CDR3 has 13 residues. Germline loops: CDR1 LGHNA, CDR2 YNFKEQ. Trimming took 2 bases from V and 2 from J; bases not matched to a gene: 0. The CDR3 protein is CASSQTSAYEQYF. The CDR3, as DNA: TGTGCCAGCAGCCAAACTAGCGCCTACGAGCAGTACTTC.

This clone was found a few times. This rearrangement joins TRBV19 to TRBJ2-2, with D possibly being TRBD1 (5 bases). The CDR3 consists of 18 residues. The V gene lost 4 bases and the J gene lost 4 bases, with 22 bases spanning the gap. Per germline, CDR1 LNHDA and CDR2 SQIVND (reference sequence). The CDR3 protein is CASSTFRTGPRVTGELFF. The DNA of the CDR3 is TGTGCCAGTAGTACATTTAGAACAGGTCCTCGGGTCACCGGGGAGCTGTTTTTT.

This chain joins TRBV4-1 and TRBJ1-4, with D unclear. The germline V gene encodes CDR1 MGHRA and CDR2 YSYEKL. This CDR3 has 15 residues. V was pared by 1 base and J by 8 bases, with 14 bases between. CDR3 bases: TGCGCCAGCAGCCAAGGAGGGCCAGCCGGAGAAAAACTGTTTTTT. Its translation is CASSQGGPAGEKLFF.

J is TRBJ2-2 and V is TRBV5-1, with D possibly TRBD2 on 5 matching bases. V was pared by 3 bases and J by 2 bases, with 11 bases between. CDR1 and CDR2 from the germline V gene are SGHRS and YFSETQ. CDR3 size: 15 residues. The CDR3 DNA is TGCGCCAGCAGCTCAGCCGGGGTTAACACCGGGGAGCTGTTTTTT. It is translated as CASSSAGVNTGELFF. The variable domain in full, with the rest retrieved from reference TRBV5-1 and TRBJ2-2, is KAGVTQTPRYLIKTRGQQVTLSCSPISGHRSVSWYQQTPGQGLQFLFEYFSETQRNKGNFPGRFSGRQFSNSRSEMNVSTLELGDSALYLCASSSAGVNTGELFFGEGSRLTVL.

The V gene is TRBV25-1, the J gene TRBJ1-5; 7 nucleotides match TRBD1. V was pared by 5 bases and J by 7 bases, with 8 bases of the junction left unmatched. The CDR3 has 14 amino acids. The germline V gene encodes CDR1 MGHDK and CDR2 SYGVNS. The CDR3 DNA is TGTGCCAGCAGTAGCAGGGGGACAAGGCAGCCCCAGCATTTT. This sequence encodes CASSSRGTRQPQHF.

The chain employs TRBV29-1 and TRBJ2-1; a possible D gene is TRBD1 (7 bases). CDR3 length: 13 amino acids. V was trimmed by 3 bases and J by 8 bases, leaving 14 bases between them. Germline lookup yields CDR1 SQVTM and CDR2 ANQGSEA. In DNA form, the CDR3 reads TGCAGCGTTGATCGGGGCAGGGGGGATGAGCAGTTCTTC. It codes for CSVDRGRGDEQFF.

The chain links TRBV27 to TRBJ1-6, with D possibly TRBD1 on 5 matching bases. The CDR3 totals 15 residues. V was cut by 5 bases and J by 7 bases, with 15 bases left in between. Germline V lookup: CDR1 MNHEY, CDR2 SMNVEV (reference sequence). The CDR3 reads CASSPQGTFNSPLHF. DNA of the CDR3: TGTGCCAGCAGTCCCCAGGGCACTTTCAATTCACCCCTCCACTTT.

This chain uses TRBV2 with TRBJ2-6, with 9 nucleotides matching TRBD1. Trimming at V came to 6 bases and at J to 1 base, leaving 4 bases not matched to a gene. Per the germline V gene, CDR1 is SNHLY and CDR2 is FYNNEI. This CDR3 is built from 16 residues. CDR3 in amino acids: CASRTGGPSGANVLTF. CDR3 nucleotides: TGTGCCAGCAGGACAGGGGGGCCATCTGGGGCCAACGTCCTGACTTTC.

The chain has TRBV6-5 and TRBJ1-2, with 9 bases matching TRBD1. Trimming at V came to 6 bases and at J to 7 bases, leaving 3 bases not matched to a gene. The CDR3 runs to 12 residues. Germline loops: CDR1 MNHEY, CDR2 SVGAGI. The CDR3 region is CASRQGAGGYTF. CDR3 nucleotide sequence: TGTGCCAGCAGACAGGGGGCGGGTGGCTACACCTTC.

This chain joins TRBV7-3 and TRBJ1-1, with unresolved D. V lost 1 base to trimming and J lost 1 base, with 7 bases between them. The CDR3 is made up of 14 amino acids. Germline lookup yields CDR1 SGHTA and CDR2 FQGTGA. The CDR3 bases are TGTGCCAGCAGCTTAAGTGGCGGGAACACTGAAGCTTTCTTT. It is translated as CASSLSGGNTEAFF.

In nucleotides, the CDR3 is TGTGCCAGCAGCTTGGTAGCGGGGGCTATAGCCAAAAACATTCAGTACTTC. Protein product: CASSLVAGAIAKNIQYF. J is TRBJ2-4 and V is TRBV7-2; TRBD2 aligns across 9 bases. J was trimmed by 0 bases and V by 3 bases; bases with no gene match: 6. Germline CDR1 reads SGHTA; CDR2 reads FQGNSA. CDR3 size: 17 residues.

J is TRBJ1-5 and V is TRBV19; TRBD1 matches at 7 bases. Germline-derived CDR1 and CDR2 are LNHDA and SQIVND (reference sequence). The CDR3 is 15 residues long. The J segment lost 1 base and the V segment lost 5 bases, leaving 5 bases of the junction unmatched. The CDR3 bases are TGTGCCAGTAGTCAGACAGGGTTGAGCAATCAGCCCCAGCATTTT. It translates to CASSQTGLSNQPQHF.

V is TRBV27 and J is TRBJ1-2; TRBD1 agrees at 7 bases. Germline assignment: CDR1 MNHEY and CDR2 SMNVEV (reference sequence). The ends lost 5 bases at V and 3 bases at J; junction bases unmatched: 3. The CDR3 is 13 residues long. CDR3 sequence reads: CASSQTGYYGYTF. The CDR3 coding sequence is TGTGCCAGCAGTCAGACAGGGTACTATGGCTACACCTTC.

This clone has just a few counts. This chain uses TRBV7-2 with TRBJ1-1; 9 bases map to TRBD1. Germline loops: CDR1 SGHTA, CDR2 FQGNSA. The CDR3 runs to 15 residues. V was clipped by 5 bases and J by 4 bases; unmatched bases: 8. The CDR3 nucleotides are TGTGCCAGCAGCCCACGGACAGGGGCGGGCACTGAAGCTTTCTTT. This codes for CASSPRTGAGTEAFF.

The gene calls are TRBV4-3 and TRBJ2-5; TRBD2 aligns across 13 bases. The germline gives CDR1 LGHNA, CDR2 YSLEER. J was trimmed by 5 bases and V by 5 bases; bases with no gene match: 11. The CDR3 has 17 residues. The CDR3 bases are TGCGCCAGCAGCTATACTAGCGGGGGGGCCGGGAGGGAGACCCAGTACTTC. As protein: CASSYTSGGAGRETQYF.

The genes are TRBV7-2 and TRBJ2-5, with no clear D. The CDR3 is 13 amino acids. With 5 bases removed from V and 2 bases from J, the gap between germline ends came to 9 bases. The V gene's germline CDR1 is SGHTA and CDR2 FQGNSA. CDR3 in DNA: TGTGCCAGCAGCCCAACCAGACAAGAGACCCAGTACTTC. Translation gives CASSPTRQETQYF.

This clone came up many times. J is TRBJ2-3 and V is TRBV4-2, with 10 positions matching TRBD2. CDR1 is LGHNA and CDR2 is YNFKEQ in the germline V gene. After removal of 4 bases from V and 0 bases from J, the junction contained 13 bases not matched to a gene. The CDR3 loop spans 19 amino acids. The CDR3 bases are TGTGCCAGCAGCCCCGTCCCCGTAGGAGCGGGGGGGAGCACAGATACGCAGTATTTT. This encodes CASSPVPVGAGGSTDTQYF.

The J gene is TRBJ2-7, the V gene TRBV4-1; 10 positions match TRBD2. CDR1 and CDR2 (germline): MGHRA, YSYEKL. V was clipped by 1 base and J by 2 bases; unmatched bases: 2. This CDR3 is built from 15 residues. CDR3 sequence: CASSQGTSGAYEQYF. The DNA of the CDR3 is TGCGCCAGCAGCCAAGGGACTAGCGGAGCCTACGAGCAGTACTTC.

CDR3 DNA sequence: TGTGCCAGCAGCCTACAGGGGGTTTTTTTTGGCTACACCTTC. Residues: CASSLQGVFFGYTF. The V call is TRBV5-4, the J call TRBJ1-2; 8 bases align to TRBD1. The germline V gene has CDR1 SGHNT and CDR2 YYREEE (reference sequence). This CDR3 comprises 14 residues. After removal of 4 bases from V and 7 bases from J, the junction contained 9 bases not matched to a gene. The complete variable domain, with remaining parts taken from reference TRBV5-4 and TRBJ1-2, reads ETGVTQSPTHLIKTRGQQVTLRCSSQSGHNTVSWYQQALGQGPQFIFQYYREEENGRGNFPPRFSGLQFPNYSSELNVNALELDDSALYLCASSLQGVFFGYTFGSGTRLTVV.

The chain combines TRBV6-5 with TRBJ2-7; 9 positions agree with TRBD2. This CDR3 is 15 amino acids long. Germline V gives CDR1 MNHEY, CDR2 SVGAGI. V gave up 6 bases and J gave up 1 base; unmatched junction bases: 7. CDR3 sequence (DNA): TGTGCCAGCAGGATGCGGGGGGGCATTTCCTACGAGCAGTACTTC. Translating gives CASRMRGGISYEQYF.

The gene calls are TRBV5-1 and TRBJ1-4, with TRBD1 as a possible D gene (5 bases). With 4 bases removed from V and 8 bases from J, the gap between germline ends came to 12 bases. Per germline, CDR1 SGHRS and CDR2 YFSETQ. This CDR3 is 13 amino acids long. The CDR3 nucleotides read TGCGCCAGCAGCCCGTCTGGGGGGGAAAAACTGTTTTTT. Its translation: CASSPSGGEKLFF.

V gene TRBV7-2 combines with J gene TRBJ1-1, with 7 nucleotides matching TRBD1. The CDR3 totals 16 residues. Germline V gene data show CDR1 as SGHTA and CDR2 as FQGNSA. The V and J ends lost 1 base and 5 bases, in that order; junction bases with no gene match: 10. The CDR3 DNA reads TGTGCCAGCAGCTTAGATCGGGCTAGGGGGCAAACTGAAGCTTTCTTT. It codes for CASSLDRARGQTEAFF.

J is TRBJ1-6 and V is TRBV15, with D perhaps matching TRBD1 (5 bases). V lost 2 bases and J 3 bases, leaving 20 bases between the germline ends. CDR1 and CDR2 from the germline V gene are LNHNV and YYDKDF (reference sequence). CDR3 length: 19 residues. DNA for the CDR3: TGTGCCACCAGCAGACTCAAAGCAGGCAGGGTCTTCTATAATTCACCCCTCCACTTT. Protein: CATSRLKAGRVFYNSPLHF. Full variable domain (missing parts from reference TRBV15 and TRBJ1-6): DAMVIQNPRYQVTQFGKPVTLSCSQTLNHNVMYWYQQKSSQAPKLLFHYYDKDFNNEADTPDNFQSRRPNTSFCFLDIRSPGLGDTAMYLCATSRLKAGRVFYNSPLHFGNGTRLTVT.